This T cell receptor beta chain was captured by sequencing in a study of shared clonotypes between healthy human individuals. The CDR3 has 16 residues. Germline trimming cut 4 bases from V and 1 base from J; bases unmatched to any gene: 7. Germline CDR1 and CDR2: SGDLS and YYNGEE. When replicate PCRs were run on sorted subsets, they used roughly 0.2 ug DNA, some 30,000 T cell genomes. Using immunoSEQ multiplex PCR, the repertoire was profiled, and TCRdb retains in-frame clones only, with some absent. The data hold around 2,000,000 clones, with over 85% observed a single time. The clonotype was recovered from a man aged 18 to 29 in good health. V gene TRBV9 combines with J gene TRBJ2-3; 9 nucleotides align to TRBD1. Sequenced input: naive CD4+ T cells sorted from blood. Specified subset: CD45RA+ positively selected. The CDR3 is CASSTQQGAGTDTQYF. DNA for the CDR3: TGTGCCAGCAGCACACAACAGGGGGCGGGCACAGATACGCAGTATTTT.